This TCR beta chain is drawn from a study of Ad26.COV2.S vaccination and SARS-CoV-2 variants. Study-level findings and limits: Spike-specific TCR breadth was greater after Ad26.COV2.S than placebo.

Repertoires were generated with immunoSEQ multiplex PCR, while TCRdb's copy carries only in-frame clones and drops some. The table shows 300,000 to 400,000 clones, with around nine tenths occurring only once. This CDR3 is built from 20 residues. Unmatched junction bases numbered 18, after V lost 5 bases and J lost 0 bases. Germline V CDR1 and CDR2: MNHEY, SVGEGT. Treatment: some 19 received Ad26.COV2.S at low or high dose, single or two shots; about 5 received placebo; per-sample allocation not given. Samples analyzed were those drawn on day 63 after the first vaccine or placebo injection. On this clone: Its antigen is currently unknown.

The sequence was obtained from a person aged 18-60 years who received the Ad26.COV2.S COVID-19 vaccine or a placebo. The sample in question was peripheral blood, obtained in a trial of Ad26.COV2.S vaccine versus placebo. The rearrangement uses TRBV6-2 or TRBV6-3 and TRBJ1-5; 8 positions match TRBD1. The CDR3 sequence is CASSTDRGQRTLYSNQPQHF. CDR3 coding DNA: TGTGCCAGCAGTACCGACAGGGGCCAACGAACCCTTTATAGCAATCAGCCCCAGCATTTT.